The present entry profiles one TCR beta chain with its context. Its antigen remains unidentified. Researchers reported that TCR beta cDNA libraries carried unique molecular identifiers. The source material, about 0.95 to 11 million T cells, gave rise to 500,000 or so cDNA molecules. TCRdb fed the PCR reads into MiXCR, producing one record per CDR3 protein. The table lists 820,000 or so distinct CDR3 sequences, about 57% of them singletons, with 4.6% in the top ten. The data derive from a study of post-analysis software for immune sequencing data. Turning to the study itself: Relapsing-remitting, secondary progressive and progressive-relapsing forms of multiple sclerosis all featured among disease courses. Regarding the study as a whole: Significantly lower normalized Chao1 diversity was found in patients with multiple sclerosis relative to controls. TRBV5-6, TRBV5-1 and TRBV20-1 belonged to a set of about 5 TRBV segments that were more frequent in patients than controls.

Per germline, CDR1 MNHEY and CDR2 SVGEGT. This CDR3 has 16 amino acids. J lost 2 bases, V lost 9 bases, and 15 bases had no gene match. The sequenced material came from blood. This clonotype was obtained from a girl between 10 and 17 years old with multiple sclerosis. This chain connects TRBV6-2 or TRBV6-3 to TRBJ2-5; 7 bases line up with TRBD2. The CDR3, as DNA: TGTGCCAGTAATAGCCGGCGGAGCGGGGTTCAAGAGACCCAGTACTTC. Its translation: CASNSRRSGVQETQYF.